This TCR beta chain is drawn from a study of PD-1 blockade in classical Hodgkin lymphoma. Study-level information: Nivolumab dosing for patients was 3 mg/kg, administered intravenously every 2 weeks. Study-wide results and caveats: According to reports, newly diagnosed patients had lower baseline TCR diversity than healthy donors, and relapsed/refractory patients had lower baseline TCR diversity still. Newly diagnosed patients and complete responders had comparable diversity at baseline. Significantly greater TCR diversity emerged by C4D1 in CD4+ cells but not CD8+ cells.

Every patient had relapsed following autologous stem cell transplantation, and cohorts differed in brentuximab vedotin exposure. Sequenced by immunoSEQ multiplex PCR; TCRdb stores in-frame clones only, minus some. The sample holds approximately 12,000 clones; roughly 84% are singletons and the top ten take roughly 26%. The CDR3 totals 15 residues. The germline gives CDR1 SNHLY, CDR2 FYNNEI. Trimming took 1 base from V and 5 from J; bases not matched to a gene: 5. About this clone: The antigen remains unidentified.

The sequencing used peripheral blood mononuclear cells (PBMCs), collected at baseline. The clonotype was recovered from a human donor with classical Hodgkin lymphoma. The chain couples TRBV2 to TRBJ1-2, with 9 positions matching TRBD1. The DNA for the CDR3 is TGTGCCAGCAGTGAAGTGACAGGGGGGTTTTATGGCTACACCTTC. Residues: CASSEVTGGFYGYTF.